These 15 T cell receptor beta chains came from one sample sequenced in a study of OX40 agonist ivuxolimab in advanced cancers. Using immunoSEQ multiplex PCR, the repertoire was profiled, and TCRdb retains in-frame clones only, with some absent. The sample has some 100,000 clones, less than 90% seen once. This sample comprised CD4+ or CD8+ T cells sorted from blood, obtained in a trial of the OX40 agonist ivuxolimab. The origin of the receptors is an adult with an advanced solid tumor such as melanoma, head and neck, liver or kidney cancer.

CDR3 DNA: TGTGCCAGCAGTTTACTCGAGAAATTTTCGGATGGCTACACCTTC. It specifies CASSLLEKFSDGYTF. V is TRBV28 and J is TRBJ1-2; no clear D. With 2 bases removed from V and 6 bases from J, the gap between germline ends came to 16 bases. The CDR3 contains 15 residues. Germline loops: CDR1 MDHEN, CDR2 SYDVKM.

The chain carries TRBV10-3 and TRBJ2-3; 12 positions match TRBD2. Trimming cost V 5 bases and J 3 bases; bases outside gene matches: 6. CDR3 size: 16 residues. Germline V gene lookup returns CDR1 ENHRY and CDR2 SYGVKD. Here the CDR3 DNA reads TGTGCCATCAGTAACCCGACTAGCGGGGGAACAGATACGCAGTATTTT. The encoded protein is CAISNPTSGGTDTQYF.

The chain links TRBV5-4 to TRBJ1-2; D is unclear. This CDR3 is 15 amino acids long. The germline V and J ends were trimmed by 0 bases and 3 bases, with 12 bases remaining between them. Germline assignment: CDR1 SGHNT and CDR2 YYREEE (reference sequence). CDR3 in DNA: TGTGCCAGCAGCTTGGAGGCTCCGGAGGACTATGGCTACACCTTC. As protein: CASSLEAPEDYGYTF.

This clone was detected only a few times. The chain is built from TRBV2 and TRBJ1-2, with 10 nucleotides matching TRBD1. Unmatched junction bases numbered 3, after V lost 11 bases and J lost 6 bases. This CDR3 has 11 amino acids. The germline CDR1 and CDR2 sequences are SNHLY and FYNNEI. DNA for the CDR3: TGTGCCCAAGGGACAGGGGATGGCTACACCTTC. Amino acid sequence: CAQGTGDGYTF.

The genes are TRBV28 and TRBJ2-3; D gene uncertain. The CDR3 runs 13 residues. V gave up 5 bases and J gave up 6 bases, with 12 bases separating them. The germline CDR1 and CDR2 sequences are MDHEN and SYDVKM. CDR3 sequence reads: CASSAPSRDTQYF. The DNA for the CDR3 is TGTGCCAGCAGTGCCCCAAGCAGGGATACGCAGTATTTT.

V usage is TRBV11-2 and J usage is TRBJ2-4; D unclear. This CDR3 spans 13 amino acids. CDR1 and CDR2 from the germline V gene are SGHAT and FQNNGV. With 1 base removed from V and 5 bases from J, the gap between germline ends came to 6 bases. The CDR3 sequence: CASSLGGENIQYF. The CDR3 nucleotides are TGTGCCAGCAGCTTAGGCGGCGAAAACATTCAGTACTTC.

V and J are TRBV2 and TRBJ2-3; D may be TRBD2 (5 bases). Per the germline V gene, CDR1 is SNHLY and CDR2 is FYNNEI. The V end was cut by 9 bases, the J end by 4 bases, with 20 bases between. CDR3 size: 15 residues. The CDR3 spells CASSWTGVTADTQYF. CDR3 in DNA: TGTGCCAGTTCTTGGACTGGAGTCACGGCAGATACGCAGTATTTT.

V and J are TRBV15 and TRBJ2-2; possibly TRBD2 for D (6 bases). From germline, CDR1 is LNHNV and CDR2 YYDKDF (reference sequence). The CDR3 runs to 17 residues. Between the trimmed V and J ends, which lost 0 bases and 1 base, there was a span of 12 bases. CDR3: CATSRDLLAQNTGELFF. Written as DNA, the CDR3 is TGTGCCACCAGCAGAGATCTGCTAGCGCAGAACACCGGGGAGCTGTTTTTT.

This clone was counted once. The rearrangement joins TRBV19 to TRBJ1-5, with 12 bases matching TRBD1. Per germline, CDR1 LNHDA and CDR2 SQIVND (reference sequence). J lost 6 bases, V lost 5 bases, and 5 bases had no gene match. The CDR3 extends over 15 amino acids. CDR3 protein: CASSGDRGRFQPQHF. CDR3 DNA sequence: TGTGCCAGTAGTGGGGACAGGGGGCGGTTTCAGCCCCAGCATTTT. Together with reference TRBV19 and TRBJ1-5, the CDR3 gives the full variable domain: DGGITQSPKYLFRKEGQNVTLSCEQNLNHDAMYWYRQDPGQGLRLIYYSQIVNDFQKGDIAEGYSVSREKKESFPLTVTSAQKNPTAFYLCASSGDRGRFQPQHFGDGTRLSIL.

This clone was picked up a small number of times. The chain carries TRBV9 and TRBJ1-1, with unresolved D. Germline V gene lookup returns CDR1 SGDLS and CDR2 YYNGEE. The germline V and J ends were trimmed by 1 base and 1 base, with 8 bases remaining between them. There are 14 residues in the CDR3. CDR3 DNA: TGTGCCAGCAGCGTACAACCAAAGAACACTGAAGCTTTCTTT. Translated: CASSVQPKNTEAFF.

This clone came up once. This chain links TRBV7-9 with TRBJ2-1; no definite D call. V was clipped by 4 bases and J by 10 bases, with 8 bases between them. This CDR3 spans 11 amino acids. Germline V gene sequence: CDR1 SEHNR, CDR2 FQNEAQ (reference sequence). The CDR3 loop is CASSSGPEQFF. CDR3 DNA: TGTGCCAGCAGCTCCGGACCGGAGCAGTTCTTC.

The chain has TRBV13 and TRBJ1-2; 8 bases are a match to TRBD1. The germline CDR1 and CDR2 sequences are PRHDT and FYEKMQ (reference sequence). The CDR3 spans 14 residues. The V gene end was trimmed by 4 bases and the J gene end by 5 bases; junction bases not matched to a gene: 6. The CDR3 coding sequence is TGTGCCAGCAGCTCCCGGACAGGGAGGTATGGCTACACCTTC. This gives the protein CASSSRTGRYGYTF.

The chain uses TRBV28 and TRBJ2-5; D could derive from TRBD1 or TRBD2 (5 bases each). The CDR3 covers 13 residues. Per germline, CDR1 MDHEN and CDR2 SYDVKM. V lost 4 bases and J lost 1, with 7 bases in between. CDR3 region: CASSYGAQETQYF. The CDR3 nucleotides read TGTGCCAGCAGTTACGGGGCCCAAGAGACCCAGTACTTC.

As DNA, the CDR3 is TGCAGCGTTGAAAGAGGACAGGGCGGAAACACCATATATTTT. It translates to CSVERGQGGNTIYF. The chain links TRBV29-1 to TRBJ1-3; 8 bases fit TRBD1. J was trimmed by 4 bases and V by 2 bases; bases with no gene match: 4. Germline V CDR1 and CDR2: SQVTM, ANQGSEA. The CDR3 spans 14 residues. The whole variable domain, remainder taken from reference TRBV29-1 and TRBJ1-3, is SAVISQKPSRDICQRGTSLTIQCQVDSQVTMMFWYRQQPGQSLTLIATANQGSEATYESGFVIDKFPISRPNLTFSTLTVSNMSPEDSSIYLCSVERGQGGNTIYFGEGSWLTVV.

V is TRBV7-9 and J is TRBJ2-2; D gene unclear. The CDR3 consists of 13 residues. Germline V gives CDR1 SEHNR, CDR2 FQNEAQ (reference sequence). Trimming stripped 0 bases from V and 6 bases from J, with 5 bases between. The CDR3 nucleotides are TGTGCCAGCAGCTTAGCTGGGTCCGGGGAGCTGTTTTTT. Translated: CASSLAGSGELFF.